Listed below are T cell receptor beta chains from one sample, sequenced in a study of monozygotic twins with inflammatory bowel disease. TCRdb reprocessed the 5' RACE reads and keeps a single row for each CDR3 protein, giving no DNA. With some 210,000 distinct CDR3 sequences in the sample, the ten largest clones hold around 1.5%. The sequenced sample consisted of blood. These receptors came from a human donor with ulcerative colitis or Crohn's disease, or a healthy co-twin of an affected twin (not recorded which). Each CDR3 is given with its conserved first and last residue.

v_call,j_call,cdr3_length,cdr3_aa
TRBV7-8,TRBJ1-2,16,CASTPWVGRGFDGYTF
TRBV7-9,TRBJ2-7,14,CASSPSPSRDEQYF
TRBV24-1,TRBJ1-3,20,CATKTAQDRSTGDSGNTIYF
TRBV12-3/TRBV12-4,TRBJ2-1,15,CASSTTGARSYEQFF
TRBV7-9,TRBJ1-2,16,CASSVYPGSVDYGYTF
TRBV5-1,TRBJ1-1,15,CASRPDSGENTEAFF
TRBV7-2,TRBJ2-7,16,CASSFRGGWEVDEQYF
TRBV15,TRBJ2-3,16,CATSRGRLAGPDTQYF
TRBV3-1,TRBJ2-1,15,CASSRGGGGHNEQFF
TRBV19,TRBJ1-1,15,CASLPGRRLNTEAFF
TRBV28,TRBJ1-1,14,CASSRDGLNTEAFF
TRBV12-3/TRBV12-4,TRBJ2-5,13,CASSLWLAESQYF
TRBV7-9,TRBJ1-1,14,CASSYGGADAEAFF